The clone carrying this T cell receptor beta chain was counted a few times. Its specificity is unknown. In the PCR, 60 Vbeta and 13 Jbeta primers were used. This table comes from immunoSEQ multiplex PCR, and its TCRdb copy is limited to in-frame clones, with some not included. The sample has 150,000 to 200,000 clones, roughly 78% seen once. CDR1 and CDR2 (germline): MNHNY, SVGAGI (reference sequence). The CDR3 length is 13 residues. V lost 5 bases and J lost 0, with 8 bases in between. This sample was taken from a study of cytomegalovirus exposure and HLA in healthy donors. The study, taken as a whole, reports: Later analysis identified about 17,000 TCR beta sequences associated with HLA alleles, using a false discovery rate threshold of 0.05. While the bulk of TCR sequences proved rare, some public TCRs turned up in many donors.

The sequence was collected from a woman aged 40 to 50 in good health and CMV-seronegative. The specimen sequenced was PBMCs. V gene TRBV6-6 combines with J gene TRBJ2-7; D gene unclear. CDR3 region: CASSAVASYEQYF. CDR3 DNA: TGTGCCAGCAGTGCAGTCGCCTCCTACGAGCAGTACTTC.